The 8 T cell receptor beta chains below all came from one sample that was sequenced in a study of blood T cell repertoires in COVID-19 (dated by TCRdb to 2020 to 2022). Library preparation used the immunoSEQ multiplex PCR assay. The table comes from immuneACCESS by way of TCRdb, which keeps in-frame sequences with V and J called. Part of the clones is missing from these tables; in studies checked, under half for an unresolved V gene and the rest for unknown reasons. Within this sample are about 240,000 clones, with around 90% of them counted one time only. The top ten constitute approximately 7.5% of the sample. The sample comprised peripheral blood. The origin of the receptors is a man in his sixties who had recovered from COVID-19.

This chain's CDR3 is CASSYREYTGELFF. As DNA, the CDR3 is TGTGCCAGCAGCTACAGGGAGTACACCGGGGAGCTGTTTTTT. The chain employs TRBV6-5 and TRBJ2-2, with TRBD1 as a possible D gene (6 bases). Between the trimmed V and J ends, which lost 6 bases and 3 bases, there was a span of 11 bases. This CDR3 comprises 14 residues. Germline lookup yields CDR1 MNHEY and CDR2 SVGAGI.

This chain uses TRBV10-3 with TRBJ2-1, with D maybe TRBD2 (5 bases). Germline loops: CDR1 ENHRY, CDR2 SYGVKD. V lost 6 bases, J lost 7 bases, and 10 bases lay in between. This CDR3 has 12 residues. The CDR3 spells CAIRDSWNEQFF. In DNA form, the CDR3 reads TGTGCCATCAGGGACTCCTGGAATGAGCAGTTCTTC.

This chain joins TRBV2 and TRBJ2-2; 8 nucleotides match TRBD1. In germline, CDR1 is SNHLY, CDR2 FYNNEI. The CDR3 is made up of 15 amino acids. Unmatched junction bases numbered 1, after V lost 3 bases and J lost 1 base. CDR3 region: CASSEDRVNTGELFF. The CDR3 DNA sequence: TGTGCCAGCAGTGAGGACAGGGTGAACACCGGGGAGCTGTTTTTT.

This sequence joins TRBV10-3 and TRBJ1-5; tentative D call: TRBD1 (5 bases). There are 15 residues in the CDR3. Trimming shortened V by 10 bases and J by 4 bases, and 20 bases separated the two germline ends. Germline CDR1 ENHRY, CDR2 SYGVKD. The chain's CDR3 is CATKKGEGRNQPQHF. Here the CDR3 DNA reads TGTGCCACCAAAAAAGGAGAGGGGAGGAATCAGCCCCAGCATTTT.

J is TRBJ1-1 and V is TRBV15; D unresolved. This CDR3 is built from 15 residues. CDR1 and CDR2 from the germline V gene are LNHNV and YYDKDF (reference sequence). The V and J ends lost 2 bases and 2 bases respectively, with 12 bases between them. The CDR3 loop is CATSRPMAVNTEAFF. The CDR3 DNA follows: TGTGCCACCAGCAGACCGATGGCTGTAAACACTGAAGCTTTCTTT.

The chain uses TRBV4-2 and TRBJ1-4, with 9 nucleotides matching TRBD1. Germline CDR1 is LGHNA and CDR2 is YNFKEQ. The CDR3 sequence is 15 residues long. V gave up 4 bases and J gave up 4 bases; unmatched junction bases: 4. This chain's CDR3 is CASSPGTGNNEKLFF. The CDR3 DNA follows: TGTGCCAGCAGCCCGGGGACAGGGAATAATGAAAAACTGTTTTTT.

The rearrangement joins TRBV24-1 to TRBJ1-1; D unclear. Germline V gene lookup returns CDR1 KGHDR and CDR2 SFDVKD. The CDR3 contains 12 residues. The V end was cut by 4 bases, the J end by 2 bases, with 4 bases between. CDR3 amino acids: CATSDPNTEAFF. The CDR3 DNA is TGTGCCACCAGTGACCCAAACACTGAAGCTTTCTTT.

This clone was found once. The rearrangement uses TRBV4-1 and TRBJ2-1, with 11 bases aligning to TRBD2. In germline, CDR1 is MGHRA, CDR2 YSYEKL. The CDR3 extends over 18 amino acids. Unmatched junction bases numbered 11, after V lost 3 bases and J lost 4 bases. The CDR3, as DNA: TGCGCCAGCAGCCAGAGGGATCTAGCGGGGGGTGGTTACAATGAGCAGTTCTTC. As protein: CASSQRDLAGGGYNEQFF.